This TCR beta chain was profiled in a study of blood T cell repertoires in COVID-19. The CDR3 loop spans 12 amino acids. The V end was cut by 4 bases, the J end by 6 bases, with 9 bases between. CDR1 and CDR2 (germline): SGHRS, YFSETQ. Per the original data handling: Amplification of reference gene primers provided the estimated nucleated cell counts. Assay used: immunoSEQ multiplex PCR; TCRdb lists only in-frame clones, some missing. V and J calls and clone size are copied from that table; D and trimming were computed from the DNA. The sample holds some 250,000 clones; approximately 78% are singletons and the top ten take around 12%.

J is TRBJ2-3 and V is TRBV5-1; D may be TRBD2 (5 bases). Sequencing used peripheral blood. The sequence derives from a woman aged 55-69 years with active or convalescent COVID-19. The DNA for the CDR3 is TGCGCCAGCAGCGGAGGAGGCGATACGCAGTATTTT. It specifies CASSGGGDTQYF.